The 5 T cell receptor beta chains given below trace back to one sample, sequenced in a study of cytomegalovirus exposure and HLA in healthy donors. The PCR was carried out with 60 Vbeta primers and 13 Jbeta primers. Sequencing used immunoSEQ multiplex PCR; TCRdb keeps in-frame clones, though not all of them. The data show 150,000 to 200,000 clones, less than 85% seen once. Sample: PBMCs. These receptor sequences come from a girl aged 10-17 years in good health and CMV-seropositive.

This clone was picked up a small number of times. The chain recombines TRBV7-8 with TRBJ2-7; 7 nucleotides align to TRBD2. Germline CDR1 and CDR2: SGHVS and FQNEAQ. The CDR3 has 21 amino acids. Trimming removed 1 base from V and 1 base from J; junction bases left unmatched: 22. CDR3 DNA: TGTGCCAGCAGCTTAGACGGTTCCTACTTCGCTGCTAGCGGATCGTCCTACGAGCAGTACTTC. Its translation is CASSLDGSYFAASGSSYEQYF.

The chain is built from TRBV6-5 and TRBJ1-2, with 8 bases identical to TRBD1. The CDR3 runs 14 residues. Germline CDR1 and CDR2: MNHEY and SVGAGI. V lost 1 base, J lost 6 bases, and 4 bases stayed unmatched. CDR3 coding DNA: TGTGCCAGCAGTTACTTACAGGGGGGGGATGGCTACACCTTC. It codes for CASSYLQGGDGYTF.

The chain recombines TRBV9 with TRBJ2-3; 15 bases map to TRBD2. This CDR3 has 18 residues. In germline, CDR1 is SGDLS, CDR2 YYNGEE. Trimming at V came to 0 bases and at J to 3 bases, leaving 5 bases not matched to a gene. The CDR3 DNA reads TGTGCCAGCAGCGTAGCCCCCGGGACTAGCGGGGGGACAGATACGCAGTATTTT. It yields the protein CASSVAPGTSGGTDTQYF.

The genes are TRBV19 and TRBJ1-6; no reliable D call. CDR1 and CDR2 from the germline V gene are LNHDA and SQIVND (reference sequence). The CDR3 extends over 16 amino acids. V gave up 2 bases and J gave up 3 bases, with 11 bases separating them. CDR3 coding DNA: TGTGCCAGTAGTATACACGGGGAATTCTATAATTCACCCCTCCACTTT. Amino acid sequence: CASSIHGEFYNSPLHF.

This chain links TRBV7-6 with TRBJ1-3; weak D call: TRBD1 (6 bases). The CDR3 is made up of 16 amino acids. Trimming stripped 0 bases from V and 0 bases from J, with 9 bases between. CDR1 is SGHVS and CDR2 is FNYEAQ in the germline V gene. CDR3 sequence (DNA): TGTGCCAGCAGCTTAGCTCAGGGGACCTCTGGAAACACCATATATTTT. Its protein product is CASSLAQGTSGNTIYF.